This T cell receptor beta chain was observed in a study of vaccination and CD4 T cells after COVID-19. Study context: Diagnosis preceded the drawing of post-COVID samples by a median approximately 110 days (range 35 to 161). Stimulation of cells relied on overlapping spike peptides derived from SARS-CoV-2, HCoV-NL63, HCoV-OC43 and HCoV-229E.

This sample's treatment: approximately 10-day PBMC culture with coronavirus spike peptide pools or control peptides (ViraFEST assay). Negative nucleocapsid antibody tests before and after vaccination confirmed that healthy vaccine recipients had no prior SARS-CoV-2 infection. In its sample, this clonotype was seen a few times. Its antigen is not identified. Germline V lookup: CDR1 DFQATT, CDR2 SNEGSKA (reference sequence). This CDR3 region has 14 residues. V was shortened by 1 base and J by 5 bases, with 14 bases between the two germline ends. Cultured CD4+ T cells had their DNA profiled by the Oncomine TCR Beta short-read assay. TCRdb reprocessed the PCR reads via MiXCR and lists one record per CDR3 protein. The profile covers about 27,000 distinct CDR3 sequences, with about 60% appearing a single time and about 15% taken by the ten largest.

This specimen consisted of CD4+ T cells from blood, cultured in vitro, obtained after SARS-CoV-2 vaccination. This TCR was sampled from a human donor who received a COVID-19 vaccine. This chain links TRBV20-1 with TRBJ1-2; D is possibly TRBD1 (5 bases). As DNA, the CDR3 is TGCAGTGCTAGAGTTAGAGGGGCGGCATATGGCTACACCTTC. Its translation: CSARVRGAAYGYTF.